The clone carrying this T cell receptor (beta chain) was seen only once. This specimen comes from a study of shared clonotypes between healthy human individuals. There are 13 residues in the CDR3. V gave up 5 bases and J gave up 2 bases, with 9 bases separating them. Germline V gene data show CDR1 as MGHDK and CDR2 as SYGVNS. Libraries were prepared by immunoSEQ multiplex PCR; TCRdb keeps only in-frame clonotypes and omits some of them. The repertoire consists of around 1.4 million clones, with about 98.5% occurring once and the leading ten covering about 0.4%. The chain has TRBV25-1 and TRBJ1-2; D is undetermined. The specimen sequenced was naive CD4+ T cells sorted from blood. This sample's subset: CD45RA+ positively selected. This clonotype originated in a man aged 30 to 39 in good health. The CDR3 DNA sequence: TGTGCCAGCAGTCCAGACTGGAACTATGGCTACACCTTC. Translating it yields CASSPDWNYGYTF.